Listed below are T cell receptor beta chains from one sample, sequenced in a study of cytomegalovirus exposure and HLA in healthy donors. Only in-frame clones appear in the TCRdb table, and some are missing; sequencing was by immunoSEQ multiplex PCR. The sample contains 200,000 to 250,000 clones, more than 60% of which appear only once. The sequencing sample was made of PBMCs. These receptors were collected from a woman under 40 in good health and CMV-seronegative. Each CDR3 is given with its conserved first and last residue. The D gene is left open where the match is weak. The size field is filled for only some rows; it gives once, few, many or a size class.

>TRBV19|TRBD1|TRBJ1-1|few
TGTGCCAGTAGTCTGGGACAGATCAACACTGAAGCTTTCTTT
CASSLGQINTEAFF
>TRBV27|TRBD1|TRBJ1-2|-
TGTGCCAGCAGTCCCCAAGACAGGGTGAACTATGGCTACACCTTC
CASSPQDRVNYGYTF
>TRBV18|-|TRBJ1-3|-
TGTGCCAGCTCCCCGGGCCGACGGGGGGGCACTGGAAACACCATATATTTT
CASSPGRRGGTGNTIYF
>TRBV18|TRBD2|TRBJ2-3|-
TGTGCCAGCTCACCGTTAGCGGGCCCCGCCACAGATACGCAGTATTTT
CASSPLAGPATDTQYF
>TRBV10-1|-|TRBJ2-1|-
TGCGCCAGCAGTGACTTAGCAAGAAACGGGAACAATGAGCAGTTCTTC
CASSDLARNGNNEQFF
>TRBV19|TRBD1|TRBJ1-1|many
TGTGCCAGTAGTACGGGACAGGCGACTGAAGCTTTCTTT
CASSTGQATEAFF
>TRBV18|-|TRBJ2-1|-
TGTGCCAGCTCACCGCTAAGGGCAGGGAAGTTCTTC
CASSPLRAGKFF
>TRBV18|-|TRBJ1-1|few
TGTGCCAGCTCACAAGATTGGGGGCCGAATACTGAAGCTTTCTTT
CASSQDWGPNTEAFF
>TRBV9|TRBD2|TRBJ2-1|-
TGTGCCAGCAGCGGCCAGCGGGGACCCTCCTTCGATGAGCAGTTCTTC
CASSGQRGPSFDEQFF
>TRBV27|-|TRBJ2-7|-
TGTGCCAGCAGTTTAGATCCAGGCTACGAGCAGTACTTC
CASSLDPGYEQYF
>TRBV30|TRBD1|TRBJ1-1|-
TGTGCCTTAAGCCCGGGACAGGGGTGGGCTGAAGCTTTCTTT
CALSPGQGWAEAFF
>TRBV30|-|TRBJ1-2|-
TGTGCCTGGAGTGTACGCGGGCTTGGCTACACCTTC
CAWSVRGLGYTF
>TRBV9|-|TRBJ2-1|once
TGTGCCAGCAGCGTAGTAAAGAGCGGATACAATGAGCAGTTCTTC
CASSVVKSGYNEQFF